This T cell receptor beta chain came from a study of shared clonotypes between healthy human individuals. Broader study findings: Exclusively blood specimens were collected; tissue repertoires likely differ. An anticipated effect of sequencing depth on clonotype sharing among donors was recognized.

This clone showed up just a few times. Its target is not known. A far more abundant clone sits one base away, making this likely a read error. No conserved phenylalanine or tryptophan ends this CDR3, so it is likely a read error. At the deep level, the assay was run. Generated by immunoSEQ multiplex PCR, the TCRdb table keeps only in-frame clones and is missing some. The sample shows fewer than 650,000 clones, over 60% of them seen only once. The V gene's germline CDR1 is SGHDT and CDR2 YYEEEE. Trimming left V 1 base short and J 3 bases short, with 7 bases between. This CDR3 is built from 13 residues. The origin of this receptor is a woman aged 40-49 years in good health. Some clones in this sample may be carry-over from other donors' samples. What was sequenced was PBMCs. V usage is TRBV5-6 and J usage is TRBJ1-2, with TRBD1 as a possible D gene (5 bases). CDR3: CASSLWDHYGYTS. The DNA of the CDR3 is TGTGCCAGCAGCTTGTGGGACCACTATGGCTACACCTCC.